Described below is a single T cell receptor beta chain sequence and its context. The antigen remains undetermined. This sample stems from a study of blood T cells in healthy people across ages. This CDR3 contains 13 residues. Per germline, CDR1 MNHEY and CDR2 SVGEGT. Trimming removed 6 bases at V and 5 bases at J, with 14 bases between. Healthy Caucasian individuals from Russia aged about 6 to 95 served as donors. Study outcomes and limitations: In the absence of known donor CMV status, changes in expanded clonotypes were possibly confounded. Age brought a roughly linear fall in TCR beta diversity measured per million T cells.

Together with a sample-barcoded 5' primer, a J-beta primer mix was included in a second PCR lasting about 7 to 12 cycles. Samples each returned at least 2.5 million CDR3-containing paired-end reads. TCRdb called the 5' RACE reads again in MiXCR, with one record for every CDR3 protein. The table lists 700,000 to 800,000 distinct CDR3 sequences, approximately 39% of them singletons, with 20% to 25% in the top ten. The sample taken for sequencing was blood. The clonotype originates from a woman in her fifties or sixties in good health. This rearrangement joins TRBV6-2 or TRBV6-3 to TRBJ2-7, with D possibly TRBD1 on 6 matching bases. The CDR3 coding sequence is TGTGCCAGCAGAAAAACAGGGATCGACGAGCAGTACTTC. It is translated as CASRKTGIDEQYF.